A single sample is the source of the 10 T cell receptor beta chains below, sequenced in a study of GPR56 and killer-like receptors on CD4 memory cells. Five CD4+ populations, defined by killer cell lectin-like receptor and GPR56 markers, were sorted by FACS. TCRdb reanalyzed the reads and collapses them to one entry per CDR3 protein, without DNA. The sample has more than 3,000 distinct CDR3 sequences; the top ten hold about 5.6%. What was sequenced was memory CD4+ T cells from blood. The receptors here all came from a human donor in good health.

The rearrangement uses TRBV14 and TRBJ2-7; the TCRdb D gene call, TRBD1, has no DNA to confirm it. The CDR3 spans 13 residues. Germline V gives CDR1 SGHDN, CDR2 FVKESK. CDR3: CASSQGLTGQQYF.

Judged by frequency, this clonotype is medium-sized. This sequence joins TRBV5-6 and TRBJ2-3; there is no DNA to check the TCRdb D call of TRBD1. The germline V gene encodes CDR1 SGHDT and CDR2 YYEEEE. The CDR3 sequence is 17 residues long. Here the CDR3 reads CASSPQLTGGVTDTQYF. Based on the CDR3 plus reference TRBV5-6 and TRBJ2-3, the full variable domain is DAGVTQSPTHLIKTRGQQVTLRCSPKSGHDTVSWYQQALGQGPQFIFQYYEEEERQRGNFPDRFSGHQFPNYSSELNVNALLLGDSALYLCASSPQLTGGVTDTQYFGPGTRLTVL.

The chain joins TRBV20-1 to TRBJ2-1. CDR1 DFQATT and CDR2 SNEGSKA come from the germline V gene (reference sequence). This CDR3 is built from 14 residues. The CDR3 sequence is CSAASPDLYNEQFF.

The chain recombines TRBV20-1 with TRBJ1-1; TCRdb indicates TRBD1, and absent DNA this call remains unverified. The CDR3 runs 14 residues. Germline V CDR1 and CDR2: DFQATT, SNEGSKA (reference sequence). The CDR3 region is CSASLGDSNTEAFF.

The rearrangement links TRBV4-1 to TRBJ2-1. CDR1 MGHRA and CDR2 YSYEKL come from the germline V gene. The CDR3 length is 13 residues. CDR3 sequence: CASSQDTSNEQFF.

This clonotype is labeled medium-sized (0.01 to 0.1%) based on frequency. This rearrangement joins TRBV7-9 to TRBJ1-2. The CDR3 loop spans 13 amino acids. The germline CDR1 and CDR2 sequences are SEHNR and FQNEAQ (reference sequence). This CDR3 reads CASSLGLREGYTF.

By frequency, this clonotype is medium-sized. This chain joins TRBV19 and TRBJ1-1. The germline CDR1 and CDR2 sequences are LNHDA and SQIVND (reference sequence). This CDR3 contains 12 residues. CDR3 protein: CASRTMNTEAFF.

This clonotype shows up as large by frequency. The chain recombines TRBV10-3 with TRBJ2-1; TCRdb's D call, TRBD1, is unchecked because there is no DNA. The CDR3 is made up of 16 amino acids. CDR1 and CDR2 (germline): ENHRY, SYGVKD. CDR3 sequence: CAISDTGTSNLNEQFF.

The J gene is TRBJ1-5, the V gene TRBV20-1. From germline, CDR1 is DFQATT and CDR2 SNEGSKA (reference sequence). The CDR3 sequence is 15 residues long. The CDR3 region is CSAKRPGTADQPQHF.

This clonotype is labeled large based on frequency. The rearrangement uses TRBV6-5 and TRBJ2-1. The CDR3 consists of 11 residues. Germline V gene sequence: CDR1 MNHEY, CDR2 SVGAGI. CDR3: CASRTNNEQFF.